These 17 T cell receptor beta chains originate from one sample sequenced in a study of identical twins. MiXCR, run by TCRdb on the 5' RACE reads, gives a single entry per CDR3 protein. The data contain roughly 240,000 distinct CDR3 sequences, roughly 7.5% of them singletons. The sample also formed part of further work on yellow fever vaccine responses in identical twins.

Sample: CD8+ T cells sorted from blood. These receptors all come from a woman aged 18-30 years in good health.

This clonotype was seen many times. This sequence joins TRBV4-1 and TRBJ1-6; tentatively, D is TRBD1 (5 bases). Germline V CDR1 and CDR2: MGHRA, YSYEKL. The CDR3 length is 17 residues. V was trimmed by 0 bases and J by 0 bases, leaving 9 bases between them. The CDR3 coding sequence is TGCGCCAGCAGCCAAGATACAGGAAGCTCCTATAATTCACCCCTCCACTTT. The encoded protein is CASSQDTGSSYNSPLHF.

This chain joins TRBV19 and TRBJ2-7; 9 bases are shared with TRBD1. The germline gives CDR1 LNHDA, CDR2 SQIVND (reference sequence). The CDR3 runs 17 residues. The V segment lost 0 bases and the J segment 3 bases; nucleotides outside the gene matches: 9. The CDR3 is CASSIDRGSGQGYEQYF. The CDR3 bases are TGTGCCAGTAGTATAGATCGGGGTTCGGGACAGGGCTACGAGCAGTACTTC.

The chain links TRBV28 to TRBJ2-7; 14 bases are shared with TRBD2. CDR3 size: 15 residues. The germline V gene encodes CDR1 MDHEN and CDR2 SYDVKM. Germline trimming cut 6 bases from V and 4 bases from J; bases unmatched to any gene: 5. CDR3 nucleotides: TGTGCCAGCAGAGGGACTAGCGGGAGCCCTTACGAGCAGTACTTC. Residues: CASRGTSGSPYEQYF.

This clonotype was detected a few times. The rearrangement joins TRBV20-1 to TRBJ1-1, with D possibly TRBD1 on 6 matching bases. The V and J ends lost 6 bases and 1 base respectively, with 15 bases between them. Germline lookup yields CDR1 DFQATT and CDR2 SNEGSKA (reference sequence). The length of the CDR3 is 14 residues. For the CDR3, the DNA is TGCAGTGCACTGAACCGAGGGGGGAACACTGAAGCTTTCTTT. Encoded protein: CSALNRGGNTEAFF.

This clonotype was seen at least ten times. CDR3 nucleotide sequence: TGTGCCAGCAGTGAAGGGACAGCCACAGATACGCAGTATTTT. Its protein product is CASSEGTATDTQYF. The chain couples TRBV6-4 to TRBJ2-3, with TRBD1 matching over 7 bases. This CDR3 contains 14 residues. CDR1 and CDR2 (germline): MRHNA, SNTAGT. Unmatched junction bases numbered 2, after V lost 3 bases and J lost 2 bases.

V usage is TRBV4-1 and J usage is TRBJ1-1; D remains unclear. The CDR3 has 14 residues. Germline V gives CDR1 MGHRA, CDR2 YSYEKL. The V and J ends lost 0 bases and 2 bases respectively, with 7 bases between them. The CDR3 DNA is TGCGCCAGCAGCCAAGATCCCGTCAACACTGAAGCTTTCTTT. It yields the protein CASSQDPVNTEAFF.

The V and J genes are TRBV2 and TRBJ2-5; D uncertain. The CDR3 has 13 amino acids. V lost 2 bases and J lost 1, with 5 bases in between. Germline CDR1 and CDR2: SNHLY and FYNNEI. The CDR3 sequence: CASSEMIQETQYF. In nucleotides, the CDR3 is TGTGCCAGCAGTGAAATGATCCAAGAGACCCAGTACTTC.

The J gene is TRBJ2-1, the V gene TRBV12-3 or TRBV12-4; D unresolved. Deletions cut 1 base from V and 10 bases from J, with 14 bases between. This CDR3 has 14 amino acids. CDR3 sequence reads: CASSLGRSLEEQFF. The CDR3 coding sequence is TGTGCCAGCAGTTTAGGGCGGAGCCTGGAGGAGCAGTTCTTC.

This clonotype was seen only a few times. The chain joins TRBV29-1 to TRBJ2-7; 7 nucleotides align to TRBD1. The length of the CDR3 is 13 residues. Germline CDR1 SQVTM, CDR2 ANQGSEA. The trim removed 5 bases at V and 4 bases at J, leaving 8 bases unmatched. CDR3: CSVRETQGYEQYF. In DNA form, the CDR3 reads TGCAGCGTTAGAGAGACACAGGGGTACGAGCAGTACTTC.

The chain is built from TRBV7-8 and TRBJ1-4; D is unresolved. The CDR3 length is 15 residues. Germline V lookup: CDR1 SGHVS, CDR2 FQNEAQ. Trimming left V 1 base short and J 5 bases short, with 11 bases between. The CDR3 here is CASSLVAGANEKLFF. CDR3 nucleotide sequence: TGTGCCAGCAGCTTAGTGGCAGGTGCCAATGAAAAACTGTTTTTT. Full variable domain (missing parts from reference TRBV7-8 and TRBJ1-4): GAGVSQSPRYKVAKRGQDVALRCDPISGHVSLFWYQQALGQGPEFLTYFQNEAQLDKSGLPSDRFFAERPEGSVSTLKIQRTQQEDSAVYLCASSLVAGANEKLFFGSGTQLSVL.

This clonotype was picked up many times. CDR3 residues: CSARQPYEAFF. The CDR3 DNA follows: TGCAGCGCCAGACAGCCCTATGAAGCTTTCTTT. This chain connects TRBV29-1 to TRBJ1-1; possible D gene TRBD1, 5 bases. Germline V gene data show CDR1 as SQVTM and CDR2 as ANQGSEA. The V gene lost 7 bases and the J gene lost 7 bases, with 13 bases spanning the gap. The CDR3 totals 11 residues.

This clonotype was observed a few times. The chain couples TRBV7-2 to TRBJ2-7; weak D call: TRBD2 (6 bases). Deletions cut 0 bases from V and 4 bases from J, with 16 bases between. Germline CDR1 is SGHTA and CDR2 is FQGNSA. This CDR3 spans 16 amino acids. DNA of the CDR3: TGTGCCAGCAGCTTAGCGGATGGGGGAGGAAAATACGAGCAGTACTTC. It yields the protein CASSLADGGGKYEQYF.

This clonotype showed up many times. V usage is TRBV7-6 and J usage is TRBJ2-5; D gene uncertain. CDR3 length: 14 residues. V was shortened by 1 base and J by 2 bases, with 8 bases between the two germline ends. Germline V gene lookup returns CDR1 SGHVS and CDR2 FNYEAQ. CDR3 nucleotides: TGTGCCAGCAGCTTAGACACACCTCAAGAGACCCAGTACTTC. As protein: CASSLDTPQETQYF.

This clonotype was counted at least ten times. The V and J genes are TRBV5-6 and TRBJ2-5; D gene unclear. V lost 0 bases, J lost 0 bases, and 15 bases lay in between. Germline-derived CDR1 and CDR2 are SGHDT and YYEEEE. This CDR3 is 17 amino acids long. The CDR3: CASSLGSRVKYQETQYF. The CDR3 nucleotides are TGTGCCAGCAGCTTGGGTTCACGTGTCAAGTACCAAGAGACCCAGTACTTC.

The CDR3 region has the DNA TGTGCCAGCAGCCCGTCTACTAGCGCAGAGACCCAGTACTTC. This codes for CASSPSTSAETQYF. The chain combines TRBV11-3 with TRBJ2-5; 7 bases are shared with TRBD2. This CDR3 contains 14 residues. The V gene's germline CDR1 is SGHNT and CDR2 YENEEA. Germline trimming cut 5 bases from V and 4 bases from J; bases unmatched to any gene: 7.

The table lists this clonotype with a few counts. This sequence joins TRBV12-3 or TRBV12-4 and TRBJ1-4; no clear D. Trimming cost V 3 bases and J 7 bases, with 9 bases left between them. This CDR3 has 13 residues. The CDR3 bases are TGTGCCAGCAGTTTGGGCCGGGTTGAAAAACTGTTTTTT. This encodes CASSLGRVEKLFF.

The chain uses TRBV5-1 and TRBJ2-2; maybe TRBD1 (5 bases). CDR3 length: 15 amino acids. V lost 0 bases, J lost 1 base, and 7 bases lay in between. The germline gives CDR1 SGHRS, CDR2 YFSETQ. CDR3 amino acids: CASSLGTQNTGELFF. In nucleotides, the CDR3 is TGCGCCAGCAGCTTGGGGACACAGAACACCGGGGAGCTGTTTTTT.